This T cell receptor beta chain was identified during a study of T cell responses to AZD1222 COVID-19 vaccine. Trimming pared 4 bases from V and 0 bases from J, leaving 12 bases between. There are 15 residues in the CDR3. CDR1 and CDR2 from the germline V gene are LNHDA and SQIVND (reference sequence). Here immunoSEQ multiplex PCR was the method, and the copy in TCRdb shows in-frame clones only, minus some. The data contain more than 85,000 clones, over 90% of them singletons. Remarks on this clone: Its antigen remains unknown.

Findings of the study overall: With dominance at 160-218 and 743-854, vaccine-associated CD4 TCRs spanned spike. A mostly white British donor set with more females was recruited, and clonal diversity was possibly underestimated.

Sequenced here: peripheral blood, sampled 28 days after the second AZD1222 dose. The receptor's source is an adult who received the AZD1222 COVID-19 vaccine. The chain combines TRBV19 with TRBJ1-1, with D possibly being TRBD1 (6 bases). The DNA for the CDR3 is TGTGCCAGTAGTAACGTTGGACAGTTGAACACTGAAGCTTTCTTT. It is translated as CASSNVGQLNTEAFF.